The sequence of this T cell receptor beta chain was determined in a study of graft-versus-host responses after intestinal transplantation. Turning to the study itself: For 2 to 4 years after anti-thymocyte globulin induction, all recipients took tacrolimus and steroids. Study-level findings and limits: Detected in recipient marrow were GvH clones, some of which were first observed in ileum or blood.

With respect to this clone: What it recognizes is unknown.

The germline V gene has CDR1 SNHLY and CDR2 FYNNEI. This CDR3 is built from 15 residues. V lost 2 bases, J lost 3 bases, and 12 bases lay in between. Sequenced by immunoSEQ multiplex PCR; TCRdb stores in-frame clones only, minus some. Of around 88,000 clones listed, around 93% were seen once; the top ten hold 6% to 9%. The sequencing here drew on unstimulated CD8+ T cells sorted from spleen or lymph node cells, taken before transplant. This sequence was found in a human donor who was the organ donor for an intestinal transplant. The chain employs TRBV2 and TRBJ2-3; perhaps TRBD2 as D (5 bases). CDR3 DNA sequence: TGTGCCAGCAGTGAACAGGTAGCGACTACAGATACGCAGTATTTT. Protein product: CASSEQVATTDTQYF.